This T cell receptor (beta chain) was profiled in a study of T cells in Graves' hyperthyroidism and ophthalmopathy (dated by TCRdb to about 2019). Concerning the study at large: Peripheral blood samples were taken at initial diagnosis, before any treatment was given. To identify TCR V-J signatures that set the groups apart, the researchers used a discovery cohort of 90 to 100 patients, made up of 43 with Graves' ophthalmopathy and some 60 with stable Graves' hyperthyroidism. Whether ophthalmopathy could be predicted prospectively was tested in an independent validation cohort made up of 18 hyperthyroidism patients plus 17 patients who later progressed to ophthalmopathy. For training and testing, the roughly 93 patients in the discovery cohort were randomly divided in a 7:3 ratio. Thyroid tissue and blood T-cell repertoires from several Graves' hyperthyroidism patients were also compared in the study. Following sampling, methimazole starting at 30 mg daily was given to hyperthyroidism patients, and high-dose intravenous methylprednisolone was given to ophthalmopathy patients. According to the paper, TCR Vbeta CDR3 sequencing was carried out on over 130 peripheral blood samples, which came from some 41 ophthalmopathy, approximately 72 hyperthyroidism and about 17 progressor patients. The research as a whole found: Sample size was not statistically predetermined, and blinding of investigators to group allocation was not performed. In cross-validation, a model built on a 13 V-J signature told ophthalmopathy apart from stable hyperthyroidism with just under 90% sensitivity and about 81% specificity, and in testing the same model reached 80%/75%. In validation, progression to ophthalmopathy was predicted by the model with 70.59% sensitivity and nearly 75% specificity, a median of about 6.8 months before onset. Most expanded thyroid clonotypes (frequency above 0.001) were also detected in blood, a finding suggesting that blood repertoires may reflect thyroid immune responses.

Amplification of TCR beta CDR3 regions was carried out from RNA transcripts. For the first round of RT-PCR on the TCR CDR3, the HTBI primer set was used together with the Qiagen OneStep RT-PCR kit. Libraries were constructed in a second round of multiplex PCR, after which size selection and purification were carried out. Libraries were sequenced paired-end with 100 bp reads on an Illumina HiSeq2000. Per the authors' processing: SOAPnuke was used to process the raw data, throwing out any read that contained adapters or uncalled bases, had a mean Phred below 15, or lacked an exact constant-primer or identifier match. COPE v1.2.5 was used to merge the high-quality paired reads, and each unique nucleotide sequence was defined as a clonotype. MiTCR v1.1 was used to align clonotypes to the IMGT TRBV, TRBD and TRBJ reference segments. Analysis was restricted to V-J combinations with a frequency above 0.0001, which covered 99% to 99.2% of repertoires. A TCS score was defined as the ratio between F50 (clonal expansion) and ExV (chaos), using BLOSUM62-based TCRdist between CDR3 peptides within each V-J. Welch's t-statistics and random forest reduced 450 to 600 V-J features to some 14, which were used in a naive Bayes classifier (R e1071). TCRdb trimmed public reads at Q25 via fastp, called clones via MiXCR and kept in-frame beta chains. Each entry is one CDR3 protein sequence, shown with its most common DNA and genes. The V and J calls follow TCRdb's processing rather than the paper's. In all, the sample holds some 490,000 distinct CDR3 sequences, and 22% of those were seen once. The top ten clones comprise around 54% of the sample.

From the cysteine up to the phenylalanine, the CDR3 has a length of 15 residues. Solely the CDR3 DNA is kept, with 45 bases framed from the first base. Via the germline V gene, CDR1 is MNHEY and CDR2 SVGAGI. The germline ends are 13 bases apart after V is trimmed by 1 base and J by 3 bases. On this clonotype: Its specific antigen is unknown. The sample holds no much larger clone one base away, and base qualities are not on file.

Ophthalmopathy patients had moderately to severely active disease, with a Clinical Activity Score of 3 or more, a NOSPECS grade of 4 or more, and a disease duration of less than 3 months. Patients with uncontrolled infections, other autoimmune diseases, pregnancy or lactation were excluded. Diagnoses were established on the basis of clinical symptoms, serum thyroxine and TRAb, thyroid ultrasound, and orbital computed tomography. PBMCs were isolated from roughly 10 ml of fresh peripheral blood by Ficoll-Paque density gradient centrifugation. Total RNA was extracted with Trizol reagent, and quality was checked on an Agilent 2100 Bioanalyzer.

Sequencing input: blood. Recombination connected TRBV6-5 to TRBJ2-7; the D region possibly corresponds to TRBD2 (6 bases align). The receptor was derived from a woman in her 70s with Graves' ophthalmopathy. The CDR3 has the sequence CASSYWGDQSYEQYF. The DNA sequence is TGTGCCAGCAGTTACTGGGGGGACCAAAGCTACGAGCAGTACTTC.